Presented here are 8 T cell receptor beta chains from one specimen sequenced in a study of T-cell memory formation after mild COVID-19. TCRdb redid the calling of the 5' RACE reads with MiXCR, one entry per CDR3 protein. The sample has around 450,000 distinct CDR3 sequences, 20% to 25% seen once; the top ten hold around 8.8%. Sequencing was performed on PBMCs or a T cell subset sorted from them (not recorded which). Source of these receptors: an adult woman who had mild COVID-19 (a few samples of this study predate the infection). Cell type and time point are not known.

This chain connects TRBV4-1 to TRBJ1-5, with 8 bases aligning to TRBD1. The trim removed 5 bases at V and 5 bases at J, leaving 8 bases unmatched. This CDR3 spans 15 amino acids. CDR1 is MGHRA and CDR2 is YSYEKL in the germline V gene. Here the CDR3 reads CASSAWTGWDQPQHF. CDR3 sequence (DNA): TGCGCCAGCAGCGCGTGGACAGGGTGGGATCAGCCCCAGCATTTT.

The rearrangement uses TRBV7-2 and TRBJ2-3; D is unresolved. The ends were cut back, 4 bases at V and 5 bases at J, with 13 bases in the middle. This CDR3 has 14 amino acids. The germline V gene has CDR1 SGHTA and CDR2 FQGNSA. This CDR3 reads CASSSYTVGDTQYF. The CDR3 DNA is TGTGCCAGCAGCTCATACACCGTCGGAGATACGCAGTATTTT.

The chain couples TRBV7-2 to TRBJ2-4, with no clear D. CDR3 size: 14 residues. V lost 5 bases and J 0 bases, leaving 8 bases between the germline ends. Per the germline V gene, CDR1 is SGHTA and CDR2 is FQGNSA. CDR3 region: CASSQQEAKNIQYF. In DNA, the CDR3 is TGTGCCAGCAGCCAACAAGAAGCCAAAAACATTCAGTACTTC. The variable domain in full, with the rest retrieved from reference TRBV7-2 and TRBJ2-4, is GAGVSQSPSNKVTEKGKDVELRCDPISGHTALYWYRQSLGQGLEFLIYFQGNSAPDKSGLPSDRFSAERTGGSVSTLTIQRTQQEDSAVYLCASSQQEAKNIQYFGAGTRLSVL.

A few counts support this clonotype. V and J are TRBV6-1 and TRBJ2-5; tentative D call: TRBD2 (6 bases). V was cut by 3 bases and J by 1 base, with 12 bases left in between. CDR3 size: 15 residues. Germline CDR1 MNHNS, CDR2 SASEGT. In DNA, the CDR3 is TGTGCCAGCAGTGATGGTGCGGGGACCCAAGAGACCCAGTACTTC. Its protein product is CASSDGAGTQETQYF.

V usage is TRBV7-9 and J usage is TRBJ1-1; TRBD1 aligns across 7 bases. The V gene's germline CDR1 is SEHNR and CDR2 FQNEAQ (reference sequence). CDR3 length: 15 amino acids. After removal of 1 base from V and 4 bases from J, the junction contained 6 bases not matched to a gene. The CDR3 sequence: CASSLERGLRTEAFF. CDR3 DNA: TGTGCCAGCAGCTTAGAAAGGGGGCTGCGCACTGAAGCTTTCTTT.

The gene calls are TRBV27 and TRBJ1-5; tentatively, D is TRBD1 (6 bases). Germline V lookup: CDR1 MNHEY, CDR2 SMNVEV (reference sequence). The V and J ends lost 5 bases and 9 bases respectively, with 14 bases between them. The CDR3 spans 13 residues. The chain's CDR3 is CASSVTGFLPQHF. In DNA form, the CDR3 reads TGTGCCAGCAGTGTAACAGGGTTTCTGCCCCAGCATTTT.

This clonotype has a handful of counts. A read error may account for a junction end that differs from germline. This chain uses TRBV12-3 or TRBV12-4 with TRBJ2-5, with D unclear. CDR3 length: 11 amino acids. The CDR3 loop reads CASSFGVSFDF. The CDR3 coding sequence is TGTGCCAGCAGTTTTGGTGTATCATTCGACTTC.

The chain employs TRBV27 and TRBJ2-7; D is possibly TRBD1 (6 bases). Trimming removed 4 bases from V and 3 bases from J, with 19 bases in between. The CDR3 sequence is 16 residues long. In germline, CDR1 is MNHEY, CDR2 SMNVEV (reference sequence). The CDR3 protein is CASSSTADWGLYEQYF. CDR3 DNA sequence: TGTGCCAGCAGTTCGACGGCCGACTGGGGGCTCTACGAGCAGTACTTC.